This TCR beta chain is from a study of regulatory T cells in long-lasting Graves disease. Study-wide results and caveats: TRBV28, TRBJ1-2 and TRBJ2-5 emerged as the favored segments in persistent disease. Persistent cases of Graves' showed reduced TCR diversity relative to newly diagnosed patients. New patients shared 1,000 or so public clonotypes, and persistent patients shared more, with approximately 2,600.

The time point is: newly diagnosed GD, antithyroid drugs for less than 3 months. Scientists built the TCR library using RNA that was extracted from PBMCs. This clonotype was seen repeatedly, ten times or more. Its target is not known. Relying on iRepertoire HTBI primers and Arm-PCR of CDR3 regions, the team built TCR beta libraries. TCRdb processed the multiplex PCR reads anew with MiXCR; each CDR3 protein has one entry. The table shows fewer than 650,000 distinct CDR3 sequences, with roughly 15% occurring only once. J gave up 7 bases and V 5 bases, and 9 bases lay outside the gene matches. The germline V gene has CDR1 SGHVS and CDR2 FNYEAQ. The CDR3 spans 16 residues. The same data also contributed to another study, on T cells in Graves' hyperthyroidism and ophthalmopathy.

The V gene is TRBV7-6, the J gene TRBJ2-1; TRBD2 matches 12 bases. The input for sequencing was peripheral blood mononuclear cells (PBMCs), taken at new diagnosis, from a patient treated with antithyroid drugs. This receptor was taken from a man aged 18 to 35 with Graves disease. CDR3 residues: CASSPRLAGVGNEQFF. The CDR3 DNA is TGTGCCAGCAGCCCAAGACTAGCGGGAGTGGGAAATGAGCAGTTCTTC.